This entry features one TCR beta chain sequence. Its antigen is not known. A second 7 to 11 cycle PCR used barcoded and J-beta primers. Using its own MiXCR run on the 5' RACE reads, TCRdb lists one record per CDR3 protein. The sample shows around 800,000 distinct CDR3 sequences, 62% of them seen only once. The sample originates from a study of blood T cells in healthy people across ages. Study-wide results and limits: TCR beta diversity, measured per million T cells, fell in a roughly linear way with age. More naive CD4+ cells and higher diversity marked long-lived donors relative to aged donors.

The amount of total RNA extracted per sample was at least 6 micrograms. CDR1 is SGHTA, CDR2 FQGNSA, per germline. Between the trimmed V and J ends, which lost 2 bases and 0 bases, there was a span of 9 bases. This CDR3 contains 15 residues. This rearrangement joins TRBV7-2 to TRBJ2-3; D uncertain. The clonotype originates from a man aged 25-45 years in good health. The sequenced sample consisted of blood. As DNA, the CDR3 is TGTGCCAGCAGCTTATTTTCTGCGAGCACAGATACGCAGTATTTT. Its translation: CASSLFSASTDTQYF.